The 18 T cell receptor beta chains presented below share a single source sample, sequenced in a study of monozygotic twins with inflammatory bowel disease. With the 5' RACE reads reprocessed, TCRdb shows one record per CDR3 protein and no DNA. In total, the table holds around 380,000 distinct CDR3 sequences. The specimen sequenced was blood. The receptor source for this set is a human donor with ulcerative colitis or Crohn's disease, or a healthy co-twin of an affected twin (not recorded which).

V gene TRBV6-5 combines with J gene TRBJ2-7; TCRdb designates TRBD2, a call that cannot be tested without DNA. The CDR3 sequence is 12 residues long. CDR1 MNHEY and CDR2 SVGAGI come from the germline V gene. Here the CDR3 reads CASTSGSYEQYF.

CDR3 sequence: CASRQTTQRGGSYNEQFF. V and J are TRBV7-8 and TRBJ2-1; TCRdb's D gene call, TRBD2, goes unchecked for lack of DNA. From germline, CDR1 is SGHVS and CDR2 FQNEAQ. This CDR3 spans 18 amino acids.

The chain uses TRBV7-9 and TRBJ2-5. The CDR3 is 12 residues long. The V gene's germline CDR1 is SEHNR and CDR2 FQNEAQ (reference sequence). The CDR3 is CASSFLQETQYF.

The CDR3 is CATSSRKGLERETQYF. V usage is TRBV15 and J usage is TRBJ2-5; TCRdb picks TRBD2, but there is no DNA to check that call. The CDR3 has 16 residues. The germline gives CDR1 LNHNV, CDR2 YYDKDF (reference sequence).

V usage is TRBV3-1 and J usage is TRBJ2-7; TCRdb picks TRBD1, but there is no DNA to check that call. The CDR3 is made up of 14 amino acids. Germline values: CDR1 LGHDT, CDR2 YNNKEL (reference sequence). CDR3 amino acids: CASSQDGGGSEQYF.

V and J are TRBV9 and TRBJ2-7; TCRdb outputs TRBD1, but without DNA this stays unchecked. The CDR3 length is 16 residues. Germline-derived CDR1 and CDR2 are SGDLS and YYNGEE. The CDR3 region is CASSPTRRTPTGEQYF.

This chain links TRBV6-1 with TRBJ1-5. The CDR3 runs 15 residues. Germline CDR1 is MNHNS and CDR2 is SASEGT. CDR3 sequence reads: CASTEINSHNQPQHF.

The chain links TRBV4-3 to TRBJ2-7; there is no DNA to check the TCRdb D call of TRBD2. Per the germline V gene, CDR1 is LGHNA and CDR2 is YSLEER. This CDR3 is 17 amino acids long. CDR3: CASSASGTSGSGYEQYF.

The rearrangement uses TRBV2 and TRBJ1-2; TCRdb reports TRBD1, a call that lacks DNA to check it against. Germline lookup yields CDR1 SNHLY and CDR2 FYNNEI. The length of the CDR3 is 16 residues. Here the CDR3 reads CASSAWGDRGGNGYTF.

The chain combines TRBV18 with TRBJ1-1; without DNA, the TCRdb call of TRBD1 cannot be checked. The CDR3 contains 15 residues. Germline V CDR1 and CDR2: KGHSH, LQKENI. The CDR3 loop reads CASSPGKWVPPEAFF. The full variable domain, in which reference TRBV18 and TRBJ1-1 provide the parts outside the CDR3, is NAGVMQNPRHLVRRRGQEARLRCSPMKGHSHVYWYRQLPEEGLKFMVYLQKENIIDESGMPKERFSAEFPKEGPSILRIQQVVRGDSAAYFCASSPGKWVPPEAFFGQGTRLTVV.

The chain is built from TRBV29-1 and TRBJ2-7; TCRdb names TRBD1, which stays unverified in the absence of DNA. The CDR3 has 14 amino acids. Germline-derived CDR1 and CDR2 are SQVTM and ANQGSEA. The CDR3 region is CSVEDPRDRDEQYF.

This chain connects TRBV20-1 to TRBJ1-6; TCRdb calls TRBD1, which cannot be checked without DNA. Germline V CDR1 and CDR2: DFQATT, SNEGSKA (reference sequence). The CDR3 is 13 amino acids. CDR3 in amino acids: CSARASGESPLHF.

This chain joins TRBV4-1 and TRBJ2-1; TCRdb's D call, TRBD2, is unchecked because there is no DNA. CDR1 MGHRA and CDR2 YSYEKL come from the germline V gene. This CDR3 is 18 amino acids long. The CDR3: CASSPSPILAGGNNEQFF.

The chain uses TRBV20-1 and TRBJ2-5. Per germline, CDR1 DFQATT and CDR2 SNEGSKA (reference sequence). The CDR3 contains 15 residues. The CDR3 is CSARDLIFSAETQYF.

This sequence joins TRBV7-6 and TRBJ2-3; the TCRdb call, TRBD2, lacks DNA for checking. This CDR3 region has 16 residues. CDR1 is SGHVS and CDR2 is FNYEAQ in the germline V gene. The CDR3 sequence: CASSLPSATGADTQYF.

The V and J genes are TRBV4-2 and TRBJ2-7; TCRdb's D gene call, TRBD2, goes unchecked for lack of DNA. Per the germline V gene, CDR1 is LGHNA and CDR2 is YNFKEQ. This CDR3 comprises 16 residues. Here the CDR3 reads CASSQDDAGGPYEQYF.

The CDR3 loop reads CASSIRMDTEAFF. V usage is TRBV19 and J usage is TRBJ1-1. This CDR3 has 13 amino acids. Germline assignment: CDR1 LNHDA and CDR2 SQIVND (reference sequence).

The chain carries TRBV5-1 and TRBJ2-2. The CDR3 contains 15 residues. The germline V gene encodes CDR1 SGHRS and CDR2 YFSETQ. CDR3 region: CASGILSVNTGELFF.